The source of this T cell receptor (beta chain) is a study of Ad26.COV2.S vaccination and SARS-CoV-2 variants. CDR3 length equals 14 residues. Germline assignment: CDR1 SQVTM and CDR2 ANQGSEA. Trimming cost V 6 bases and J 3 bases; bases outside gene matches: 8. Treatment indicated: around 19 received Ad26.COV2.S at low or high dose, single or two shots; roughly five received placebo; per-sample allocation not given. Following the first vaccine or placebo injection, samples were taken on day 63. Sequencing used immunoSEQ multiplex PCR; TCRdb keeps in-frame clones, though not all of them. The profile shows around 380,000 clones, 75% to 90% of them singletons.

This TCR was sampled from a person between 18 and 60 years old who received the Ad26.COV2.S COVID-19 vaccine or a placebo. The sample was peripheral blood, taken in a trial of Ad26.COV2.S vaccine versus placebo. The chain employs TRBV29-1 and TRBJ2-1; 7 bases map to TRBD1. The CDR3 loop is CSVVQGDIYNEQFF. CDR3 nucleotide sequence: TGCAGCGTGGTGCAGGGGGACATCTACAATGAGCAGTTCTTC.